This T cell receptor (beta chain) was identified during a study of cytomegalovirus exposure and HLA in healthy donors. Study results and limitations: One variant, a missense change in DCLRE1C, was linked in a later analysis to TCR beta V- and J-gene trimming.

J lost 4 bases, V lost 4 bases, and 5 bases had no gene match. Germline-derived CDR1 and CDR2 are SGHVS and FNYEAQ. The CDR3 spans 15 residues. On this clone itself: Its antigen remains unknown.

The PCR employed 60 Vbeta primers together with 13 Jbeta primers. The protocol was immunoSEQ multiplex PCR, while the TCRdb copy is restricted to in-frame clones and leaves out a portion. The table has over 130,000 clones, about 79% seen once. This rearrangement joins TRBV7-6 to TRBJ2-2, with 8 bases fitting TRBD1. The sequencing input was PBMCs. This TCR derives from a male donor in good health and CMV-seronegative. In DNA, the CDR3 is TGTGCCAGCAGCTCCGACAGGGGAGGCACCGGGGAGCTGTTTTTT. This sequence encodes CASSSDRGGTGELFF.